This TCR beta chain came from a study of T cell clones after liver transplantation. Study-wide results and caveats: A larger donor-reactive than third-party decline suggested partial antigen-specific deletion.

As regards this clone: Its antigen remains unknown.

This table comes from immunoSEQ multiplex PCR, and its TCRdb copy is limited to in-frame clones, with some not included. The data hold more than 95,000 clones, with around four fifths observed a single time. Sequenced here: CD4+ T cells from blood, sampled before liver transplant. This sequence was found in a human donor who received a liver transplant.

This CDR3 reads CAWSSGGSEQYF. In DNA form, the CDR3 reads TGTGCCTGGAGTAGCGGGGGGAGCGAGCAGTACTTC. This chain uses TRBV30 with TRBJ2-7, with 9 nucleotides matching TRBD2. Germline V CDR1 and CDR2: GTSNPN, SVGIG (reference sequence). This CDR3 region has 12 residues. Trimming removed 2 bases from V and 6 bases from J; junction bases left unmatched: 2.